Listed below are T cell receptor beta chains from one sample, sequenced in a study of identical twins. TCRdb independently ran MiXCR on the 5' RACE reads; one entry per CDR3 protein. The data contain under 250,000 distinct CDR3 sequences, roughly 10% of them singletons. Sequencing input: memory (CD45RO+) T cells sorted from blood. The origin of the receptors is a young woman in good health. The CDR3 runs from the conserved cysteine through the conserved F or W. D genes are given only for firm matches. Size is stated for part of the rows, as once, few or many counts, or as a class when the clone is expanded.

j_call d_call clone_size v_call cdr3_nt cdr3_aa
TRBJ1-2 NA NA TRBV6-1 TGTGCCAGCCGCCGCGAGGGGAGATCTAACTATGGCTACACCTTC CASRREGRSNYGYTF
TRBJ1-1 TRBD1 NA TRBV19 TGTGCCAGTAGTCGACAGGGGTGGGGCACTGAAGCTTTCTTT CASSRQGWGTEAFF
TRBJ1-1 NA NA TRBV12-3/TRBV12-4 TGTGCCAGCCGGGGGCGGGGAACTGAAGCTTTCTTT CASRGRGTEAFF
TRBJ1-1 TRBD1 NA TRBV5-5 TGTGCCAGCAGCCTACGCCGACAGGGTTTGGAAGCTTTCTTT CASSLRRQGLEAFF
TRBJ2-5 TRBD1 NA TRBV6-2/TRBV6-3 TGTGCCAGCAAACCCCGGGACAGCATCGACCAGGACCAGTACTTC CASKPRDSIDQDQYF
TRBJ2-7 TRBD2 few TRBV5-5 TGTGCCAGCAGCCGATCGCTAGCGGGACTTTCCTACGAGCAGTACTTC CASSRSLAGLSYEQYF
TRBJ1-3 NA many TRBV10-3 TGTGCCATCAGTCACGGGACAAGGAATACGAACACCATATATTTT CAISHGTRNTNTIYF
TRBJ2-1 NA many TRBV7-8 TGTGCCAGCAGCTTCCGGGGCCGGGACTACAATGAGCAGTTCTTC CASSFRGRDYNEQFF
TRBJ1-1 NA few TRBV11-2 TGTGCCAGCAGCCCACAGGCTATGAACACTGAAGCTTTCTTT CASSPQAMNTEAFF
TRBJ2-7 NA NA TRBV20-1 TGCAGTGCTAGCCTCAAAGCAGGCGAGCAGTACTTC CSASLKAGEQYF
TRBJ1-1 NA few TRBV12-3/TRBV12-4 TGTGCCAGCAGTTTCGAGGGCTGGAACACTGAAGCTTTCTTT CASSFEGWNTEAFF
TRBJ2-6 TRBD1 NA TRBV19 TGTGCCAGTAACCCGGGACAGGGGGCGAGAGGGGCCAACGTCCTGACTTTC CASNPGQGARGANVLTF
TRBJ2-7 NA many TRBV29-1 TGCAGCGTTGGGCAGGGTCGGAATGAGCAGTACTTC CSVGQGRNEQYF
TRBJ2-1 NA NA TRBV20-1 TGCAGTGCTCACAACCCAGGTCGGGGCAATGAGCAGTTCTTC CSAHNPGRGNEQFF
TRBJ1-2 NA NA TRBV7-9 TGTGCCAGCAGCATATTGGACAGAACTAACTATGGCTACACCTTC CASSILDRTNYGYTF
TRBJ2-5 TRBD2 few TRBV2 TGTGCCAGCAGTGATCGGGCTAGCGGGGAAGAGACCCAGTACTTC CASSDRASGEETQYF
TRBJ1-2 TRBD1 many TRBV3-1 TGTGCCAGCAGCCCTAGGACAGGGCTCTATGGCTACACCTTC CASSPRTGLYGYTF
TRBJ1-4 NA NA TRBV24-1 TGTGCCACCAGTGTCCGACGCAGGCGGGAGGAAAAACTGTTTTTT CATSVRRRREEKLFF
TRBJ1-2 TRBD1 many TRBV29-1 TGCAGGACAGGGGAGGACTATGGCTACACCTTC CRTGEDYGYTF
TRBJ2-3 TRBD1 few TRBV3-1 TGTGCCAGCAGTCACCCAACAGGGGGCATAGATACGCAGTATTTT CASSHPTGGIDTQYF
TRBJ2-7 NA medium-sized TRBV5-1 TGCGCCAGCAGCACCCTTATTGGCTACGAGCAGTACTTC CASSTLIGYEQYF
TRBJ1-6 TRBD1 NA TRBV6-1 TGTGCCAGCAGCGACCCCGGGACAGCCCACTTTAAGGATTCACCCCTCCACTTT CASSDPGTAHFKDSPLHF
TRBJ2-5 TRBD2 few TRBV5-6 TGTGCCAGCAGCTTCGGACTAGCGGGGAGACAGACCCAGTACTTC CASSFGLAGRQTQYF
TRBJ2-7 TRBD1 many TRBV3-1 TGTGCCAGCAGCCAAGGGGGGACAGGGGGCTACGAGCAGTACTTC CASSQGGTGGYEQYF
TRBJ1-2 NA few TRBV27 TGTGCCAGCAGTTCCCTAGGCTACACCTTC CASSSLGYTF
TRBJ2-7 NA NA TRBV12-5 TGTGCTAGTGGTCCCCCTCGGCCGCACGAGCAGTACTTC CASGPPRPHEQYF
TRBJ2-5 NA few TRBV7-9 TGTGCCAGCAGCTTAGACGCCGCCCGGGAGACCCAGTACTTC CASSLDAARETQYF
TRBJ2-1 NA NA TRBV20-1 TGCAGTGCTAGATATGTCGGGGGCTCCTACAATGAGCAGTTCTTC CSARYVGGSYNEQFF
TRBJ1-1 TRBD1 many TRBV7-3 TGTGCCAGCAGCTTAACGGGGACAGCCGACACTGAAGCTTTCTTT CASSLTGTADTEAFF
TRBJ1-4 NA NA TRBV11-2 TGTGCCAGCAGTCACCTTGGGGCCGTCAAACTGTTTTTT CASSHLGAVKLFF
TRBJ2-3 TRBD2 many TRBV6-4 TGTGCCAGCAGTGAGTCTACCGGGACTAGCGATACGCAGTATTTT CASSESTGTSDTQYF
TRBJ2-7 NA many TRBV6-2/TRBV6-3 TGTGCCAGCAGTTCCAGCTCCTACGAGCAGTACTTC CASSSSSYEQYF
TRBJ2-3 NA many TRBV11-2 TGTGCCAGCAGCACGTATAGAATGGATACGCAGTATTTT CASSTYRMDTQYF
TRBJ2-5 TRBD2 NA TRBV3-1 TGTGCCAGCAGCCAAGGACTAGCGCAAGAGACCCAGTACTTC CASSQGLAQETQYF
TRBJ1-1 NA many TRBV6-2/TRBV6-3 TGTGCCAGCAGTTGGTCTACCCATGGGACTGAAGCTTTCTTT CASSWSTHGTEAFF
TRBJ2-7 NA NA TRBV20-1 TGCAGTGCTCAACCTCAGGCGGGCTCCTACGAGCAGTACTTC CSAQPQAGSYEQYF
TRBJ2-1 TRBD2 NA TRBV20-1 TGCAGTCCGCGGGAGAGATCCTACAATGAGCAGTTCTTC CSPRERSYNEQFF
TRBJ2-2 NA many TRBV5-1 TGCGCCAGCAGCGCCCACCTTGGGGAGCTGTTTTTT CASSAHLGELFF
TRBJ1-1 NA NA TRBV28 TGTGCCAGCAGTGCCCTGGACTGGGCGGGCGCTTTCTTT CASSALDWAGAFF
TRBJ1-1 TRBD1 few TRBV5-1 TGCGCCAGCAGCTTGCGTTGGACAGGGGGCATGAACACTGAAGCTTTCTTT CASSLRWTGGMNTEAFF
TRBJ1-3 NA few TRBV7-7 TGTGCTAGCAGCTTGGACAGTGGAAACACCATATATTTT CASSLDSGNTIYF
TRBJ2-7 TRBD2 few TRBV14 TGTGCCAGCAGCCAAGATCGCAGCGGGGAGTTCCTCTCCTACGAGCAGTACTTC CASSQDRSGEFLSYEQYF
TRBJ2-7 NA NA TRBV6-1 TGTGCCAGCGGACGGTCCTACGAGCAGTACTTC CASGRSYEQYF
TRBJ1-1 NA NA TRBV11-2 TGTGCCAGCAGCCCGTCGGCGGGGGGAGAGGGCGTGAACACTGAAGCTTTCTTT CASSPSAGGEGVNTEAFF
TRBJ1-5 NA few TRBV7-2 TGTGCCAGCAGCCTGGCAGGGGTAAATCAGCCCCAGCATTTT CASSLAGVNQPQHF
TRBJ1-1 NA few TRBV5-5 TGTGCCAGCAGTCATAATCGGGGGAACACTGAAGCTTTCTTT CASSHNRGNTEAFF
TRBJ2-7 NA many TRBV5-6 TGTGCCAGCAGCCAACTACCCAACTACGAGCAGTACTTC CASSQLPNYEQYF
TRBJ2-1 TRBD2 NA TRBV4-1 TGCGCCAGCAGCCCCCATTTGCGGGGGACCTACAATGAGCAGTTCTTC CASSPHLRGTYNEQFF
TRBJ2-1 NA NA TRBV24-1 TGTGCCACCAGTGAACCTGGACGGAATGAGCAGTTCTTC CATSEPGRNEQFF
TRBJ1-4 NA NA TRBV5-6 TGTGCCAGCAGCCCTATAGGGCCTAATGAAAAACTGTTTTTT CASSPIGPNEKLFF
TRBJ2-4 TRBD2 few TRBV20-1 TGCAGTGCTAGAACTAGCGGGGGGTTGGGAGCCAAAAACATTCAGTACTTC CSARTSGGLGAKNIQYF
TRBJ2-1 NA few TRBV5-1 TGCGCCAGCAGCTTGGCCCTGTCTCCAAGGAGCTCCTACAATGAGCAGTTCTTC CASSLALSPRSSYNEQFF
TRBJ1-1 TRBD1 few TRBV5-1 TGCGCCAGCAGCCCTGACAGGGACGGTGAAGCTTTCTTT CASSPDRDGEAFF
TRBJ2-1 NA few TRBV20-1 TGCAGTGCCCCCGGTGGCTCCTACAATGAGCAGTTCTTC CSAPGGSYNEQFF
TRBJ2-3 NA NA TRBV9 TGTGTCAGCAGCGTAGAGGGAAGATCTAGAACAGATACGCAGTATTTT CVSSVEGRSRTDTQYF
TRBJ2-5 NA few TRBV9 TGTGCCAGCAGCGTAGATGAGGTAGTAGAGACCCAGTACTTC CASSVDEVVETQYF
TRBJ2-2 TRBD2 NA TRBV5-1 TGCGCCAGCAGCCGCGGGACTAGCGGCAACACCGGGGAGCTGTTTTTT CASSRGTSGNTGELFF